This T cell receptor beta chain was sequenced during a study of CD8+ T cells in alopecia areata. Study outcomes and limitations: Sequences from scalp samples also cover resident alphabeta T cells of normal skin. Compared with mice, patients displayed less clear TCR sharing, possibly for HLA-related reasons. Clonality was higher in lesional than normal scalp, especially in alopecia totalis/universalis.

Samples from alopecia areata patients were lesional scalp punch biopsies and peripheral blood. Trimming removed 1 base from V and 2 bases from J, with 8 bases in between. Germline CDR1 SGHTA, CDR2 FQGTGA. The CDR3 is 14 residues long. The sequencing template was cDNA reverse transcribed from extracted RNA. TCRdb's copy holds only in-frame clones and misses some; the assay was immunoSEQ multiplex PCR. The repertoire holds 100,000 to 130,000 clones, with 50% to 70% as singletons. With regard to this clone: The antigen remains unidentified.

The source material was NKG2D-low CD8+ T cells sorted from blood. The sequence was collected from a human donor with alopecia areata. The rearrangement uses TRBV7-3 and TRBJ1-1, with unresolved D. This CDR3 is CASSLIPGNTEAFF. The CDR3, as DNA: TGTGCCAGCAGCTTAATACCGGGCAACACTGAAGCTTTCTTT.